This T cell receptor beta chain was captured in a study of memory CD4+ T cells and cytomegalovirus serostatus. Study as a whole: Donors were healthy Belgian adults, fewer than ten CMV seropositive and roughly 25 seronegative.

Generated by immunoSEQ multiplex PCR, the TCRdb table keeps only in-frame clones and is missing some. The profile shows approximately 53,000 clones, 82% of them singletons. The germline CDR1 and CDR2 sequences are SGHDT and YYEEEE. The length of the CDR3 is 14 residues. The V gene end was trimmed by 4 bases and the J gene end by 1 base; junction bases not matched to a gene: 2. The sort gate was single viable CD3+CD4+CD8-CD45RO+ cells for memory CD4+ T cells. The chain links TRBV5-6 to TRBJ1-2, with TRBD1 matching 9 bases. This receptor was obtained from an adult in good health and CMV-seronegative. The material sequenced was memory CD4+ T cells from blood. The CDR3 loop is CASSVGQGNYGYTF. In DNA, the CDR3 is TGTGCCAGCAGCGTGGGACAGGGTAACTATGGCTACACCTTC.